These T cell receptor beta chains were read from a single sample in a study of cytomegalovirus exposure and HLA in healthy donors. Profiling relied on immunoSEQ multiplex PCR, and the TCRdb table lists in-frame clones only, not all of them. The sample consists of some 130,000 clones, around 74% of them appearing once. The sample taken for sequencing was PBMCs. Receptors were obtained from a woman between 45 and 65 years old in good health and CMV-seropositive. Each CDR3 is given with its conserved first and last residue. A D gene is named only where the DNA matches it firmly. Not all rows give a size; the values are once, few, many and, for expanded clones, a class.

v_gene	abundance	j_gene	d_gene	CDR3nt	CDR3aa
TRBV19	-	TRBJ2-1	TRBD1	TGTGCCAGTAGTATCCCGGGACAGGGCCACTACAATGAGCAGTTCTTC	CASSIPGQGHYNEQFF
TRBV28	-	TRBJ1-2	-	TGTGCCAGCAGTTTACGCACAACAGTTGGCTACACCTTC	CASSLRTTVGYTF
TRBV6-1	-	TRBJ2-1	-	TGTGCCAGCAGTGAAGCGCTCCAGATTCTCAATGAGCAGTTCTTC	CASSEALQILNEQFF
TRBV9	-	TRBJ2-3	TRBD2	TGTGCCAGCAGCCCCCGGGGTAGCGGGGGGGCCGGTACAGATACGCAGTATTTT	CASSPRGSGGAGTDTQYF
TRBV4-2	few	TRBJ1-5	-	TGTGCCAGCAGCAAAACCGTTGGGGCTACTAATCAGCCCCAGCATTTT	CASSKTVGATNQPQHF
TRBV10-1	-	TRBJ2-3	-	TGCGCCAGCAGGAAATGTTGGGGCAGAGCAGATACGCAGTATTTT	CASRKCWGRADTQYF
TRBV29-1	few	TRBJ2-3	TRBD2	TGCAGCGTTCCGCTAGCGGCAGGAGATACGCAGTATTTT	CSVPLAAGDTQYF
TRBV5-1	-	TRBJ1-2	TRBD1	TGCGCCAGCAGGGGAGACAGGGGAGTTTTGGACTATGGCTACACCTTC	CASRGDRGVLDYGYTF
TRBV2	-	TRBJ2-1	TRBD2	TGTGCCAGCAGGGGCGGGGGTAGCGCAAGGGGGTTCTTC	CASRGGGSARGFF
TRBV7-6	-	TRBJ2-1	TRBD2	TGTGCCAGCAGCTTAGGACTAGCCAATGAGCAGTTCTTC	CASSLGLANEQFF
TRBV6-5	-	TRBJ2-3	TRBD1	TGTGCCAGCAGTCGGCCCGGACAGGGGGTAGATACGCAGTATTTT	CASSRPGQGVDTQYF
TRBV7-2	-	TRBJ2-2	-	TGTGCCAGCAGCAAGGGGCAGACGAACACCGGGGAGCTGTTTTTT	CASSKGQTNTGELFF
TRBV6-1	-	TRBJ1-2	-	TGTGCCAGCAGTGAAGGCGACAGGTTCTATGGCTACACCTTC	CASSEGDRFYGYTF
TRBV7-2	-	TRBJ1-3	-	TGTGCCAGCAGGGGCGCTGGAAACACCATATATTTT	CASRGAGNTIYF
TRBV7-2	-	TRBJ2-5	-	TGTGCCAGCAGCTTAGTCCGCAGCGAAGAGACCCAGTACTTC	CASSLVRSEETQYF
TRBV4-1	-	TRBJ1-5	-	TGCGCCAGCAGCCACGGGGGGGTTGATCAGCCCCAGCATTTT	CASSHGGVDQPQHF
TRBV6-5	-	TRBJ1-1	TRBD1	TGTGCCAGCAGCCCACCGGGACAGGGGAGGGGGAAAGCTTTCTTT	CASSPPGQGRGKAFF
TRBV30	-	TRBJ2-2	-	TGTGCCGCCGGAAACTTGGGACTCGTCGGGGAGCTGTTTTTT	CAAGNLGLVGELFF
TRBV9	-	TRBJ1-2	-	TGTGCCAGCAGCGAGGCAGACCGGGACTATGGCTACACCTTC	CASSEADRDYGYTF
TRBV29-1	-	TRBJ1-5	-	TGCAGCGTTTTAGCGGGGGCGGAGGGAAATCAGCCCCAGCATTTT	CSVLAGAEGNQPQHF
TRBV4-1	-	TRBJ1-3	TRBD1	TGCGCCAGCAGCCAAGATGGCGGAGGGGGCTTCGGCACCATATATTTT	CASSQDGGGGFGTIYF
TRBV5-1	-	TRBJ2-7	-	TGCGCCAGCAGCTTGGACAACTACGAGCAGTACTTC	CASSLDNYEQYF
TRBV29-1	-	TRBJ1-1	-	TGCAGCGTTAATAAGGGGAGGGGTGAAGCTTTCTTT	CSVNKGRGEAFF
TRBV20-1	-	TRBJ2-1	-	TGCAGTGGCGGACAGCCCAATGAGCAGTTCTTC	CSGGQPNEQFF
TRBV7-9	-	TRBJ1-1	-	TGTGCCAGCAGCTTAGTCCGGGGTGGGATCACTGAAGCTTTCTTT	CASSLVRGGITEAFF
TRBV19	-	TRBJ1-5	-	TGTGCCAGTAGTCCCGGCGGAGGGTTCGGTCTGGATCAGCCCCAGCATTTT	CASSPGGGFGLDQPQHF